These 22 T cell receptor beta chains came from one sample sequenced in a study of identical twins. TCRdb passed the 5' RACE reads through MiXCR, listing each CDR3 protein once. The sample shows roughly 690,000 distinct CDR3 sequences, 21% of them seen only once. The same sample was also used in a study of T cells expressing NK-cell markers.

The sequencing sample was made of PBMCs. The receptors were sampled from a woman between 18 and 29 years old in good health.

The sample holds a few counts of this clonotype. V is TRBV6-5 and J is TRBJ2-4; weak D call: TRBD2 (6 bases). Germline lookup yields CDR1 MNHEY and CDR2 SVGAGI. V was shortened by 4 bases and J by 13 bases, with 14 bases between the two germline ends. The CDR3 loop spans 12 amino acids. CDR3 nucleotides: TGTGCCAGCAGTTCCGCCTGGGACTCCCAGTACTTC. Its protein is CASSSAWDSQYF.

In the case of this clonotype: Germline and junction disagree at one end, which may indicate a read error. This chain uses TRBV20-1 with TRBJ2-6; possibly TRBD1 for D (6 bases). The CDR3 runs 17 residues. Per germline, CDR1 DFQATT and CDR2 SNEGSKA (reference sequence). CDR3 residues: CCARDPSGDSGANVLTF. DNA for the CDR3: TGCTGTGCTAGAGATCCGTCAGGGGACTCTGGGGCCAACGTCCTGACTTTC.

A few counts support this clonotype. The rearrangement links TRBV7-2 to TRBJ2-3; D unclear. This CDR3 spans 12 amino acids. V lost 6 bases and J lost 6, with 10 bases in between. CDR1 and CDR2 from the germline V gene are SGHTA and FQGNSA. This chain's CDR3 is CASSRAPDTQYF. The CDR3 DNA sequence: TGTGCCAGCAGTCGAGCCCCCGATACGCAGTATTTT.

This chain links TRBV2 with TRBJ2-5; 10 nucleotides match TRBD2. The CDR3 sequence is 15 residues long. Germline V gene data show CDR1 as SNHLY and CDR2 as FYNNEI. The J segment lost 5 bases and the V segment lost 4 bases, leaving 7 bases of the junction unmatched. The CDR3 protein is CASSGLGLAMETQYF. The CDR3 coding sequence is TGTGCCAGCAGTGGATTGGGACTAGCGATGGAGACCCAGTACTTC.

J is TRBJ2-5 and V is TRBV12-3 or TRBV12-4; no reliable D call. Trimming took 8 bases from V and 2 from J, leaving 24 bases between them. The CDR3 totals 17 residues. Written as DNA, the CDR3 is TGTGCCAGCGCAACGGGCACCGTGTGGGGTATTCAAGAGACCCAGTACTTC. It specifies CASATGTVWGIQETQYF.

The rearrangement joins TRBV20-1 to TRBJ2-2; 10 nucleotides match TRBD2. The CDR3 contains 14 residues. V was pared by 5 bases and J by 4 bases, with 4 bases of the junction left unmatched. Germline V gene sequence: CDR1 DFQATT, CDR2 SNEGSKA (reference sequence). The CDR3 DNA is TGCAGTGCTTCCAGCGGGAGGGGCACCGGGGAGCTGTTTTTT. Amino acids: CSASSGRGTGELFF.

Many counts were recorded for this clonotype. The gene calls are TRBV10-3 and TRBJ2-7; D is possibly TRBD2 (5 bases). CDR3 size: 12 residues. Germline CDR1 reads ENHRY; CDR2 reads SYGVKD. V dropped 6 bases and J dropped 8 bases, with 14 bases sitting between them. The CDR3 nucleotides are TGTGCCATCAGCACGGGGTTTCGCCAGCAGTACTTC. This sequence encodes CAISTGFRQQYF.

This clonotype turned up a few times. V gene TRBV5-1 combines with J gene TRBJ1-5; D is ambiguous. V lost 4 bases and J lost 4, with 12 bases in between. This CDR3 has 14 amino acids. Looked up from germline, CDR1 is SGHRS and CDR2 is YFSETQ. The CDR3 nucleotides are TGCGCCAGCAGCCCGGACGTGGGGAATCAGCCCCAGCATTTT. Amino acid sequence: CASSPDVGNQPQHF.

J is TRBJ2-2 and V is TRBV10-3; D call uncertain. The CDR3 is 12 residues long. V shed 7 bases and J shed 5 bases, with 8 bases lying between them. From germline, CDR1 is ENHRY and CDR2 SYGVKD. CDR3 protein: CAIMAGTGELFF. CDR3 bases: TGTGCCATCATGGCTGGTACCGGGGAGCTGTTTTTT.

This clonotype turned up a few times. The chain carries TRBV12-3 or TRBV12-4 and TRBJ2-7; no reliable D call. The CDR3 covers 11 residues. Trimming removed 4 bases at V and 13 bases at J, with 14 bases between. CDR3 amino acids: CASSSGPFSYF. In DNA, the CDR3 is TGTGCCAGCAGTTCCGGGCCATTCTCTTACTTC.

CDR3 amino acids: CASSLSGREAYGYTF. CDR3 nucleotide sequence: TGTGCCAGCAGTTTAAGCGGCAGGGAGGCTTATGGCTACACCTTC. The chain combines TRBV27 with TRBJ1-2; D might be TRBD1 (5 bases). CDR1 MNHEY and CDR2 SMNVEV come from the germline V gene (reference sequence). This CDR3 contains 15 residues. V was cut by 2 bases and J by 5 bases, with 15 bases left in between.

The CDR3 loop is CAASGTDSYEQYF. DNA of the CDR3: TGTGCCGCTAGCGGGACGGACTCCTACGAGCAGTACTTC. The V and J genes are TRBV13 and TRBJ2-7; 9 bases agree with TRBD2. This CDR3 has 13 amino acids. Germline CDR1 and CDR2: PRHDT and FYEKMQ (reference sequence). Germline trimming cut 11 bases from V and 0 bases from J; bases unmatched to any gene: 5.

Only a few counts were recorded for this clonotype. The germline gene is not matched at one end of the junction; a read error may be the cause. V and J are TRBV6-1 and TRBJ2-1; 12 bases line up with TRBD2. The CDR3 covers 16 residues. Germline CDR1 and CDR2: MNHNS and SASEGT. The CDR3 bases are TGTGCCAGCAGACCCACTAGCGGGGGGTCCTCCAATGAGCAGTTCTTC. Translating gives CASRPTSGGSSNEQFF.

This clonotype was counted many times. V and J are TRBV5-6 and TRBJ2-1, with TRBD1 identical over 9 bases. Germline V CDR1 and CDR2: SGHDT, YYEEEE. Losses at the gene ends were 2 bases for V and 0 bases for J; bases not matched to a gene: 6. This CDR3 comprises 17 residues. The CDR3 nucleotides read TGTGCCAGCAGCTTTACAGGGGGCCTGACCTCCTACAATGAGCAGTTCTTC. It encodes CASSFTGGLTSYNEQFF.

The V gene is TRBV15, the J gene TRBJ2-5; no clear D. The CDR3 totals 12 residues. Per germline, CDR1 LNHNV and CDR2 YYDKDF (reference sequence). V lost 2 bases to trimming and J lost 9 bases, with 10 bases between them. The CDR3 region has the DNA TGTGCCACCAGCAGACCGACCCAGCCCCAGTACTTC. It specifies CATSRPTQPQYF. Supplemented by reference TRBV15 and TRBJ2-5, the full variable domain reads DAMVIQNPRYQVTQFGKPVTLSCSQTLNHNVMYWYQQKSSQAPKLLFHYYDKDFNNEADTPDNFQSRRPNTSFCFLDIRSPGLGDTAMYLCATSRPTQPQYFGPGTRLLVL.

The V call is TRBV5-1, the J call TRBJ2-1; 10 positions agree with TRBD2. Germline V gene data show CDR1 as SGHRS and CDR2 as YFSETQ. Unmatched junction bases numbered 5, after V lost 2 bases and J lost 9 bases. The CDR3 consists of 14 residues. The CDR3 region is CASSLAGGPLEQFF. In nucleotides, the CDR3 is TGCGCCAGCAGCTTAGCGGGAGGGCCGCTTGAGCAGTTCTTC.

The rearrangement joins TRBV2 to TRBJ2-7; 9 bases line up with TRBD1. The germline gives CDR1 SNHLY, CDR2 FYNNEI. Trimming took 7 bases from V and 3 from J; bases not matched to a gene: 7. The CDR3 contains 14 residues. The CDR3 coding sequence is TGTGCCAGCACCCCGGGACAGGGAGGCTACGAGCAGTACTTC. Translated: CASTPGQGGYEQYF. The full variable domain, its missing parts supplied by reference TRBV2 and TRBJ2-7, is EPEVTQTPSHQVTQMGQEVILRCVPISNHLYFYWYRQILGQKVEFLVSFYNNEISEKSEIFDDQFSVERPDGSNFTLKIRSTKLEDSAMYFCASTPGQGGYEQYFGPGTRLTVT.

The rearrangement links TRBV6-1 to TRBJ2-7; D is ambiguous. Per the germline V gene, CDR1 is MNHNS and CDR2 is SASEGT. The CDR3 runs to 15 residues. Trimming stripped 8 bases from V and 2 bases from J, with 19 bases between. The CDR3 nucleotides are TGTGCCAGCTCCCTCACGAGTGTCCCTCCCTACGAGCAGTACTTC. Its protein product is CASSLTSVPPYEQYF.

The chain recombines TRBV29-1 with TRBJ2-1; weak D call: TRBD2 (6 bases). CDR3 length: 15 amino acids. CDR1 is SQVTM and CDR2 is ANQGSEA in the germline V gene. The V end was cut by 7 bases, the J end by 7 bases, with 23 bases between. The CDR3 is CSGRTEGSGYNEQFF. The CDR3 region has the DNA TGCAGCGGCAGGACGGAGGGTAGCGGCTATAATGAGCAGTTCTTC.

This clonotype turned up a few times. This chain uses TRBV7-9 with TRBJ2-7, with 10 bases aligning to TRBD2. The CDR3 runs 15 residues. With 5 bases clipped from V and 3 bases from J, the junction kept 7 bases outside the gene matches. Germline V gene data show CDR1 as SEHNR and CDR2 as FQNEAQ (reference sequence). The CDR3 region is CASSPPSGRIYEQYF. Here the CDR3 DNA reads TGTGCCAGCAGCCCCCCTAGCGGGAGAATCTACGAGCAGTACTTC.

The V gene is TRBV6-1, the J gene TRBJ2-1, with 13 positions matching TRBD2. V lost 5 bases and J lost 4; bases outside the gene matches: 5. The CDR3 has 16 residues. In germline, CDR1 is MNHNS, CDR2 SASEGT. The CDR3 protein is CASSPGLAGVYNEQFF. Here the CDR3 DNA reads TGTGCCAGCAGTCCCGGACTAGCGGGAGTATACAATGAGCAGTTCTTC.

V usage is TRBV6-2 or TRBV6-3 and J usage is TRBJ2-5, with D possibly matching TRBD1 (5 bases). CDR1 and CDR2 from the germline V gene are MNHEY and SVGEGT. The CDR3 totals 13 residues. V lost 7 bases to trimming and J lost 1 base, with 10 bases between them. This CDR3 reads CASTLDIQETQYF. CDR3 nucleotide sequence: TGTGCCAGCACCCTGGACATCCAAGAGACCCAGTACTTC.